This T cell receptor beta chain is from a study of cytomegalovirus exposure and HLA in healthy donors. Across the study: Among the roughly 400 genotyped donors, around 85% were placed in the Caucasian-associated ancestry cluster.

Germline lookup yields CDR1 SEHNR and CDR2 FQNEAQ (reference sequence). The J segment lost 1 base and the V segment lost 1 base, leaving 2 bases of the junction unmatched. CDR3 length: 15 amino acids. These donors, healthy bone marrow donors, were studied. Study findings and constraints: Near-uniform donor sequencing depth was presumed by presence/absence analyses.

As for this clone: Its antigen is unknown.

The study ran its PCR with 60 Vbeta and 13 Jbeta primers. Per the original data handling: Unique TCR beta chains numbered about 80 million in a later analysis, with about 9.9 million shared. Libraries were prepared by immunoSEQ multiplex PCR; TCRdb keeps only in-frame clonotypes and omits some of them. The DNA was the basis for D and trimming; V, J and clone size are from that table. The sample records around 120,000 clones, roughly 80% being singletons. The sequenced material came from PBMCs. The clonotype originates from a woman aged 25 to 39 in good health and CMV-seropositive. The chain couples TRBV7-9 to TRBJ1-1; 8 nucleotides match TRBD1. The CDR3 coding sequence is TGTGCCAGCAGCTTAGGGGACAGGACGAACACTGAAGCTTTCTTT. As protein: CASSLGDRTNTEAFF.